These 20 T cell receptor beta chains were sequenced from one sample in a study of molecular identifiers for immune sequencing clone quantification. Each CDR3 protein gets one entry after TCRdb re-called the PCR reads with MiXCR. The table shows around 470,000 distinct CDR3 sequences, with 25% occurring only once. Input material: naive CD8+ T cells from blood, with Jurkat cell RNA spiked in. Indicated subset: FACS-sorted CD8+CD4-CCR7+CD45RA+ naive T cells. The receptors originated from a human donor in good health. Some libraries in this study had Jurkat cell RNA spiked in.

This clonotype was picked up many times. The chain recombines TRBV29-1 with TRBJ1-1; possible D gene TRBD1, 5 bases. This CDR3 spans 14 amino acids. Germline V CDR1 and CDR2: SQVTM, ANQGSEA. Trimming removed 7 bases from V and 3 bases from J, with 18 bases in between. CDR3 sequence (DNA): TGCAGCGCTGCGGGGGGTTCGGGCGACACTGAAGCTTTCTTT. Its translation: CSAAGGSGDTEAFF.

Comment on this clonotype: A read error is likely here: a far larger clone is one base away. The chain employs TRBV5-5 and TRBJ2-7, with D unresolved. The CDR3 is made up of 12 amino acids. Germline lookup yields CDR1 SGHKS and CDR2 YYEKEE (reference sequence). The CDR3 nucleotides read TGTGCCTGCAGCTTGGCCGGCTACGAGCAGTACTTC. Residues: CACSLAGYEQYF.

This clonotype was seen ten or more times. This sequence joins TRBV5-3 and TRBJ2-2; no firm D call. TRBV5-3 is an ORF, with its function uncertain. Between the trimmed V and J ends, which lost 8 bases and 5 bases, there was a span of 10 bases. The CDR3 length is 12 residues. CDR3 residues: CASHLGTGELFF. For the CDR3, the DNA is TGTGCCAGTCACTTAGGTACCGGGGAGCTGTTTTTT.

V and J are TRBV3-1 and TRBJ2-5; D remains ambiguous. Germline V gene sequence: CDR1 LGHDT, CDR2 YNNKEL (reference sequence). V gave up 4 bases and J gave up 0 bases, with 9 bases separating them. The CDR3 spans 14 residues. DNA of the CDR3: TGTGCCAGCAGCCGAGACTTGAACCAAGAGACCCAGTACTTC. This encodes CASSRDLNQETQYF.

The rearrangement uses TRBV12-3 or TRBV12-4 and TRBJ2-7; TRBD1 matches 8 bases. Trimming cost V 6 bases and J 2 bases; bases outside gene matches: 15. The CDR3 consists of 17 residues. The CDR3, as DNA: TGTGCCAGCAGCCGGAACCTAGGACAGGGCCTGACCTACGAGCAGTACTTC. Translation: CASSRNLGQGLTYEQYF.

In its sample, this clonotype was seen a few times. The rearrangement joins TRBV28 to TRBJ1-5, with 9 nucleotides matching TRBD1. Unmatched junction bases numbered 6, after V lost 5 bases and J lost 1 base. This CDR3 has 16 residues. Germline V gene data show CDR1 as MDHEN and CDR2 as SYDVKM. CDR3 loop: CASSPTGGRSNQPQHF. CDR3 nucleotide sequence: TGTGCCAGCAGTCCCACAGGGGGCCGAAGCAATCAGCCCCAGCATTTT.

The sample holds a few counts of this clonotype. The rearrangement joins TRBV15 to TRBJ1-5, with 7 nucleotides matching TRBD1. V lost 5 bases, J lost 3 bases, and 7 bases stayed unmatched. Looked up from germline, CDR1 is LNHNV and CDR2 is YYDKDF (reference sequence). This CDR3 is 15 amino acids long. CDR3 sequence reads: CATSLGGQNNQPQHF. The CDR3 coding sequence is TGTGCCACCAGCTTAGGGGGACAGAACAATCAGCCCCAGCATTTT. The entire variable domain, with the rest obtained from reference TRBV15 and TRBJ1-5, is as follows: DAMVIQNPRYQVTQFGKPVTLSCSQTLNHNVMYWYQQKSSQAPKLLFHYYDKDFNNEADTPDNFQSRRPNTSFCFLDIRSPGLGDTAMYLCATSLGGQNNQPQHFGDGTRLSIL.

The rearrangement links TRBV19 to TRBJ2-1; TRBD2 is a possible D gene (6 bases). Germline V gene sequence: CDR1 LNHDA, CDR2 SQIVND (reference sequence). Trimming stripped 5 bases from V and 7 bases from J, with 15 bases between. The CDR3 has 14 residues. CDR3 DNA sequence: TGTGCCAGTAGTTACGGGACTCTTGGAAATGAGCAGTTCTTC. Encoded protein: CASSYGTLGNEQFF.

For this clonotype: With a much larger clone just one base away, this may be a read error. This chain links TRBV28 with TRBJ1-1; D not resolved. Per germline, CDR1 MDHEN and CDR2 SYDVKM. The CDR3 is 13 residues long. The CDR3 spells CVSSLKGNTEAFF. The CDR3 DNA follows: TGTGTCAGCAGTTTAAAAGGGAACACTGAAGCTTTCTTT.

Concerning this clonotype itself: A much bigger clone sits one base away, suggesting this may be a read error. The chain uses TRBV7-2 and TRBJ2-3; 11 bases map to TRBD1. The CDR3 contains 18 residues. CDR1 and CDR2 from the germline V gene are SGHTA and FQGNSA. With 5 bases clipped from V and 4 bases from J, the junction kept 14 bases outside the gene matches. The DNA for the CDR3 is TGTGCCAGCAGCAACCCAATATTCGGACAGGGGGCAGCAGATACGCAGTATTTT. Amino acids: CASSNPIFGQGAADTQYF.

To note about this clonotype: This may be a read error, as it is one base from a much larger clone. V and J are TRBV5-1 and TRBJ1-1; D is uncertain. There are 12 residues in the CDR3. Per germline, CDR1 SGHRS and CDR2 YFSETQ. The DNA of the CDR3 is TGCGCCAGCGGCTTAATGGACACTGAAGCTTTCTTT. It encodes CASGLMDTEAFF.

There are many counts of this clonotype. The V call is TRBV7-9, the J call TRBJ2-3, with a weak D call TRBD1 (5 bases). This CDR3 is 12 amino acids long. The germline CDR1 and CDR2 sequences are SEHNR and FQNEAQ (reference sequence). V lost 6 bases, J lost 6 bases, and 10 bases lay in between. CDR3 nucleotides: TGTGCCAGCAGTTGGGGCTCCGATACGCAGTATTTT. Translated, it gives CASSWGSDTQYF.

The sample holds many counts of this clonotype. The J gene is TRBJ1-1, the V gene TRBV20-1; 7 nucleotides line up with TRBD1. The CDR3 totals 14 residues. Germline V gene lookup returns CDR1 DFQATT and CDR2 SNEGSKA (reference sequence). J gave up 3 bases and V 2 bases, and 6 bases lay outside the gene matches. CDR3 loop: CSARTRQGDTEAFF. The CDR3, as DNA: TGCAGTGCTAGAACCAGACAGGGCGACACTGAAGCTTTCTTT.

The CDR3 sequence: CAGRLADRGLGDTQYF. CDR3 coding DNA: TGCGCCGGCCGCTTGGCCGACAGGGGGTTGGGGGATACGCAGTATTTT. V usage is TRBV5-1 and J usage is TRBJ2-3, with TRBD1 matching over 9 bases. From germline, CDR1 is SGHRS and CDR2 YFSETQ. This CDR3 is 16 amino acids long. The V gene end was trimmed by 10 bases and the J gene end by 6 bases; junction bases not matched to a gene: 18. Filled out from reference TRBV5-1 and TRBJ2-3, the complete variable domain reads KAGVTQTPRYLIKTRGQQVTLSCSPISGHRSVSWYQQTPGQGLQFLFEYFSETQRNKGNFPGRFSGRQFSNSRSEMNVSTLELGDSALYLCAGRLADRGLGDTQYFGPGTRLTVL.

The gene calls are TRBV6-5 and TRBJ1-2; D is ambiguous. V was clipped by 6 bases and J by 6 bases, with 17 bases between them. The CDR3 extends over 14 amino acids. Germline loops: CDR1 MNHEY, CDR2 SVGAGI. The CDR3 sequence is CASSRAPVHNGYTF. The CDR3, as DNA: TGTGCCAGCAGCCGTGCACCCGTTCACAATGGCTACACCTTC.

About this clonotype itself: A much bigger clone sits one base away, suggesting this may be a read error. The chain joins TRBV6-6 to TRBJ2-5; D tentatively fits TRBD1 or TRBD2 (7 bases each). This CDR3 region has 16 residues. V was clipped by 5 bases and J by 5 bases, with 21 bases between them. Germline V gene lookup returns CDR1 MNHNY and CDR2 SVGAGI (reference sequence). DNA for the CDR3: TGTGCCAGCAGTCTCGTTCAGGGGGGGTATTCGGAGACCCAGTACTTC. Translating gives CASSLVQGGYSETQYF.

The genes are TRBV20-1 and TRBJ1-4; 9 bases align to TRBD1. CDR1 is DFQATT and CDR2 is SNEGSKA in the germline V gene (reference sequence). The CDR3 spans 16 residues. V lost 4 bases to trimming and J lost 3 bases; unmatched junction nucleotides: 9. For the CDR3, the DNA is TGCAGTGCTACGTTCCGGGACAGGGCGCCTAATGAAAAACTGTTTTTT. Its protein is CSATFRDRAPNEKLFF.

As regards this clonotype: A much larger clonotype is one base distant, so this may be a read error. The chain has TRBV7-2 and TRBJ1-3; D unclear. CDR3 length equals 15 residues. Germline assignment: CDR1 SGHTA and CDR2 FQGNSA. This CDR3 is CASSLDPSSENTIYF. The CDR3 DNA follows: TGTGCCAGCAGCTTAGACCCGAGCTCTGAAAACACCATATATTTT.

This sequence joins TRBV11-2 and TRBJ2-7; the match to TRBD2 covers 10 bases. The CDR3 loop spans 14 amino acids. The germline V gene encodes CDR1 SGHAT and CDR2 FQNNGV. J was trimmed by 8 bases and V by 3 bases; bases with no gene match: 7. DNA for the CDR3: TGTGCCAGCAGCTTCGGACTAGCGGTGGACAAGCAGTACTTC. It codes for CASSFGLAVDKQYF.

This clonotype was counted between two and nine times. CDR3 sequence (DNA): TGTGCCAGCAGCCACGGACTAGCGCTAATCACAGATACGCAGTATTTT. Protein sequence: CASSHGLALITDTQYF. This sequence joins TRBV11-3 and TRBJ2-3; TRBD2 matches at 9 bases. This CDR3 region has 16 residues. J was trimmed by 2 bases and V by 5 bases; bases with no gene match: 8. Germline CDR1 SGHNT, CDR2 YENEEA.